This TCR beta chain emerged from a study of CD8+ T cells in alopecia areata. Investigators isolated RNA and reverse transcribed it into cDNA to act as the sequencing template. Profiling relied on immunoSEQ multiplex PCR, and the TCRdb table lists in-frame clones only, not all of them. The table records fewer than 150,000 clones, 58% of them present only once. V dropped 6 bases and J dropped 5 bases, with 23 bases sitting between them. In germline, CDR1 is MNHEY, CDR2 SMNVEV (reference sequence). The CDR3 is 16 amino acids. Sample treatment: oral pan-JAK inhibitor, 5-10 mg twice daily. This chain links TRBV27 with TRBJ2-7; the D gene could be TRBD1 or TRBD2 (6 bases each). The sample here was CD8+ T cells sorted from blood, taken at week 4, from a patient treated with tofacitinib. This receptor was identified in a human donor with alopecia areata. CDR3 sequence (DNA): TGTGCCAGCAGCCCCATGGCGGACAGTTCGGGAGACGAGCAGTACTTC. Translated: CASSPMADSSGDEQYF.